The clone carrying this T cell receptor (beta chain) has just one count. Its target is unknown. Germline V gene lookup returns CDR1 SGHRS and CDR2 YFSETQ. The CDR3 contains 16 residues. Trimming left V 0 bases short and J 5 bases short, with 16 bases between. This sample was included in a study of shared clonotypes between healthy human individuals. Study results and limitations: Naive subsets typically showed greater estimated richness than memory subsets.

Sequenced by immunoSEQ multiplex PCR; TCRdb stores in-frame clones only, minus some. The data show approximately 2.4 million clones, around 95% seen once. The sequenced material came from naive CD4+ T cells sorted from blood. Subset in this sample: CD45RA+ positively selected. The TCR was taken from a young man in good health. V is TRBV5-1 and J is TRBJ2-3; D possibly matches TRBD1 or TRBD2 (5 bases each). The CDR3 region has the DNA TGCGCCAGCAGCTTGGTAGACCTGCTTGGGGGAGATACGCAGTATTTT. This codes for CASSLVDLLGGDTQYF.